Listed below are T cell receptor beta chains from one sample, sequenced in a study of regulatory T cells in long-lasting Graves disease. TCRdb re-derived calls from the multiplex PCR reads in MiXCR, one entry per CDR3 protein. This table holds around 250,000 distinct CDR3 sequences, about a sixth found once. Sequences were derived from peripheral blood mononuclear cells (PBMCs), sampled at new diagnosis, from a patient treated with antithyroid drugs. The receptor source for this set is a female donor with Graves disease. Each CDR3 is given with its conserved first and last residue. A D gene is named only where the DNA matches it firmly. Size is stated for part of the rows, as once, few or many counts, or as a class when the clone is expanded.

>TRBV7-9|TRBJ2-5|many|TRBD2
TGTGCCAGCAGCTCTCAAGCGGGAGGGCCGGGGGAGACCCAGTACTTC
CASSSQAGGPGETQYF
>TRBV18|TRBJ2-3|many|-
TGTGCCAGCTCACCAAGAGCGTCTAGCACAGATACGCAGTATTTT
CASSPRASSTDTQYF
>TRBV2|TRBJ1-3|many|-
TGTGCCAGCAGTTCGGACGGCCGGGGAAACACCATATATTTT
CASSSDGRGNTIYF
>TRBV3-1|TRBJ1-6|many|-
TGTGCCAGCAGTACTCAAACAGGGCATTCACCCCTCCACTTT
CASSTQTGHSPLHF
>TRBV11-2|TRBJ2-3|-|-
TGTGCCAGCAGCCCCCTGGTGGGAGGCACAGATACGCAGTATTTT
CASSPLVGGTDTQYF
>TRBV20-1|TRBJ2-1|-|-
TGCAGTGCTAGATATGTAGCATCGAATGAGCAGTTCTTC
CSARYVASNEQFF
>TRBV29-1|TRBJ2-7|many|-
TGCAGCGATCCCCGGATGCCCTACGAGCAGTACTTC
CSDPRMPYEQYF
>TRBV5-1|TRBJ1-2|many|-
TGCGCCAGCAGCTCGGCAGGGAACTATGGCTACACCTTC
CASSSAGNYGYTF
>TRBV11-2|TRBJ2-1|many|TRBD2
TGTGCCAGCAGCCCAGGACTAGCGGGCCTGATCGGGAATGAGCAGTTCTTC
CASSPGLAGLIGNEQFF
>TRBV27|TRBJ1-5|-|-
TGTGCCAGCAGTCAGTACCGGGGCCAAGGAGGCAATCAGCCCCAGCATTTT
CASSQYRGQGGNQPQHF
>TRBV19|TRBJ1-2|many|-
TGTGCCAGTATTCCCGACAGGAGCTATGGCTACACCTTC
CASIPDRSYGYTF
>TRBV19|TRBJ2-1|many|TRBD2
TGTGCCAGTAAGGAGACTAGCGGGAGATACAATGAGCAGTTCTTC
CASKETSGRYNEQFF
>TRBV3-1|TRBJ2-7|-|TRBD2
TGTGCCAGCAGCCAAGGCTCGACACGGACTAGCGGGACGAGCTCCTACGAGCAGTACTTC
CASSQGSTRTSGTSSYEQYF
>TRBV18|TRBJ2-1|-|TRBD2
TGTGCCAGCTTACCGCTTTGGGGACTAGAGAGTGAGCAGTTCTTC
CASLPLWGLESEQFF
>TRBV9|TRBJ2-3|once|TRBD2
TGTGCCAGCAGCGTCACCGGGAGGTACGGAGATACGCAGTATTTT
CASSVTGRYGDTQYF
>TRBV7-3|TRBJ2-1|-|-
TGTGCCAGCAGCTTAAGCACCGACAATGAGCAGTTCTTC
CASSLSTDNEQFF
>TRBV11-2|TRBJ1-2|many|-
TGTGCCAGCAGCTTAGGACCCGGGACGCAGGCCTTTTCTTCTAACTATGGCTACACCTTC
CASSLGPGTQAFSSNYGYTF
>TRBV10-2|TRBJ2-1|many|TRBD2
TGCGCCAGCAGAACCGGGACTAGCTACAATGAGCAGTTCTTC
CASRTGTSYNEQFF
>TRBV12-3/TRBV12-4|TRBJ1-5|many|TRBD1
TGCGCCAGCAGCTTGGGACAGGGAAATCAGCCCCAGCATTTT
CASSLGQGNQPQHF
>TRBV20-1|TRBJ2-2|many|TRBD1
TGCAGTGCTAGGAGGCAGGGGGCAACCGGGGAGCTGTTTTTT
CSARRQGATGELFF
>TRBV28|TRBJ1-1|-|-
TGTGCCAGCAGTGATGGGGGCTTCTTTGAAGCTTTCTTT
CASSDGGFFEAFF
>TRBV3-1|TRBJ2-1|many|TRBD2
TGTGCCAGCAGCCAGGTGGGACTAGCGGGAGGGTCGAAATACAATGAGCAGTTCTTC
CASSQVGLAGGSKYNEQFF
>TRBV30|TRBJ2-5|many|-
TGTGCCTGGGCCCCTAGCTTCCAAGAGACCCAGTACTTC
CAWAPSFQETQYF
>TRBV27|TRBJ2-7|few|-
TGTGCCAGCAGTTTAAAAGGGATTGGGGGCTACGAGCAGTACTTC
CASSLKGIGGYEQYF
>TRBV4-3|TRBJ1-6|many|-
TGCGCCAGCAGCCAAGGGGAAGGGAGGCATTCACCCCTCCACTTT
CASSQGEGRHSPLHF
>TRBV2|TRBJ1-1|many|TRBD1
TGTGCCAGCAGTGAAAGCAGGGGGAACGCTGAAGCTTTCTTT
CASSESRGNAEAFF
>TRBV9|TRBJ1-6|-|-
TGTGCCAGCAGCGTAGCTATAGGGGAGGGCGGCCGTAATTCACCCCTCCCCTTT
CASSVAIGEGGRNSPLPF
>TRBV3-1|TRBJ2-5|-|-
TGTGCCAGCAGCCGCATTATGATAAACCAAGAGACCCAGTACTTC
CASSRIMINQETQYF